Each of the 15 T cell receptor beta chains below was sequenced from the same sample in a study of technical replicates of blood from a handful of donors. TCRdb keeps only in-frame clones here, not all; method: immunoSEQ multiplex PCR. This repertoire shows 68,000 or so clones, roughly 93% found once; its top ten account for approximately 0.38%. Sequenced material: T cells isolated from PBMCs. The origin of the receptors is a human donor in good health.

The CDR3 is CAWRDTYEQYF. CDR3 bases: TGTGCCTGGAGGGACACCTACGAGCAGTACTTC. This chain joins TRBV30 and TRBJ2-7; tentative D call: TRBD1 (5 bases). The germline V gene encodes CDR1 GTSNPN and CDR2 SVGIG (reference sequence). V lost 3 bases and J lost 2, with 5 bases in between. The CDR3 covers 11 residues.

This chain links TRBV27 with TRBJ2-7; the match to TRBD1 covers 9 bases. The CDR3 is 15 residues long. Germline V gives CDR1 MNHEY, CDR2 SMNVEV (reference sequence). J gave up 2 bases and V 6 bases, and 8 bases lay outside the gene matches. In DNA form, the CDR3 reads TGTGCCAGCAGCCCAGAATGGGACAGGGCCTACGAGCAGTACTTC. Translated, it gives CASSPEWDRAYEQYF.

This rearrangement joins TRBV6-5 to TRBJ2-2; D call uncertain. Looked up from germline, CDR1 is MNHEY and CDR2 is SVGAGI. The CDR3 totals 14 residues. The ends were cut back, 4 bases at V and 6 bases at J, with 12 bases in the middle. The CDR3 reads CASSSSLSAGELFF. The CDR3 nucleotides are TGTGCCAGCAGTTCCAGTTTGAGCGCCGGGGAGCTGTTTTTT.

The chain uses TRBV7-8 and TRBJ2-7; maybe TRBD2 (5 bases). The CDR3 is made up of 15 amino acids. V dropped 3 bases and J dropped 2 bases, with 14 bases sitting between them. CDR1 is SGHVS and CDR2 is FQNEAQ in the germline V gene. Here the CDR3 reads CASSLYRGEAYEQYF. CDR3 bases: TGTGCCAGCAGCTTGTATCGGGGAGAGGCCTACGAGCAGTACTTC.

The V gene is TRBV27, the J gene TRBJ2-7, with 8 bases fitting TRBD2. V gave up 5 bases and J gave up 3 bases; unmatched junction bases: 6. Germline CDR1 is MNHEY and CDR2 is SMNVEV (reference sequence). This CDR3 has 14 amino acids. CDR3 loop: CASSTLAGDYEQYF. For the CDR3, the DNA is TGTGCCAGCAGTACCCTAGCGGGCGACTACGAGCAGTACTTC.

The chain is built from TRBV7-9 and TRBJ1-2; D is uncertain. The V and J ends lost 10 bases and 6 bases respectively, with 15 bases between them. Germline V gene sequence: CDR1 SEHNR, CDR2 FQNEAQ (reference sequence). The length of the CDR3 is 12 residues. The CDR3 DNA reads TGTGCCACCACCACCGGAGGGAATGGCTACACCTTC. This encodes CATTTGGNGYTF.

The chain uses TRBV7-2 and TRBJ2-7, with 8 positions matching TRBD2. The CDR3 is 15 amino acids. CDR1 SGHTA and CDR2 FQGNSA come from the germline V gene. Germline trimming cut 5 bases from V and 3 bases from J; bases unmatched to any gene: 9. CDR3 in amino acids: CASSPSGSGNYEQYF. The CDR3 nucleotides are TGTGCCAGCAGCCCCTCCGGTAGCGGGAACTACGAGCAGTACTTC.

The chain uses TRBV7-3 and TRBJ1-3; 9 bases agree with TRBD1. Germline V gene sequence: CDR1 SGHTA, CDR2 FQGTGA. The CDR3 totals 15 residues. The V and J ends lost 5 bases and 4 bases, in that order; junction bases with no gene match: 6. The CDR3 here is CASSRDRGEGNTIYF. The CDR3 DNA reads as TGTGCCAGCAGCCGTGACAGGGGGGAAGGAAACACCATATATTTT.

V usage is TRBV9 and J usage is TRBJ2-5, with D possibly TRBD1 on 6 matching bases. From germline, CDR1 is SGDLS and CDR2 YYNGEE. The CDR3 spans 15 residues. V was clipped by 0 bases and J by 4 bases, with 13 bases between them. The CDR3 DNA is TGTGCCAGCAGCGTAGGTGACAGGACCCTAGAGACCCAGTACTTC. Protein sequence: CASSVGDRTLETQYF.

V and J are TRBV10-1 and TRBJ1-3; D unresolved. Trimming shortened V by 0 bases and J by 2 bases, and 11 bases separated the two germline ends. The CDR3 consists of 16 residues. The germline CDR1 and CDR2 sequences are WNHNN and SYGVQD (reference sequence). For the CDR3, the DNA is TGCGCCAGCAGTGAGTCGAGTGGAGGTACTGGAAACACCATATATTTT. Protein product: CASSESSGGTGNTIYF.

This clone was seen more than once but under ten times. In DNA, the CDR3 is TGTGCCAGCTCACCGCAGAGACAGTTCACCGGGGAGCTGTTTTTT. As protein: CASSPQRQFTGELFF. The chain carries TRBV18 and TRBJ2-2, with D tentatively TRBD1 (5 bases). The ends were cut back, 3 bases at V and 4 bases at J, with 12 bases in the middle. CDR3 length: 15 amino acids. Germline V gene lookup returns CDR1 KGHSH and CDR2 LQKENI.

This chain connects TRBV19 to TRBJ1-4; 7 bases map to TRBD1. V was clipped by 5 bases and J by 8 bases; unmatched bases: 11. The CDR3 runs 15 residues. CDR1 is LNHDA, CDR2 SQIVND, per germline (reference sequence). The CDR3 coding sequence is TGTGCCAGTAGTGTCGACAGGGTACTTCCAGAAAAACTGTTTTTT. Translation: CASSVDRVLPEKLFF.

There are a few counts of this clone. This chain connects TRBV30 to TRBJ1-2, with D possibly matching TRBD1 (5 bases). Trimming shortened V by 1 base and J by 6 bases, and 15 bases separated the two germline ends. The CDR3 runs 14 residues. Germline values: CDR1 GTSNPN, CDR2 SVGIG (reference sequence). The CDR3 coding sequence is TGTGCCTGGAGTGGAACTACAGGTCCTAATGGCTACACCTTC. Translating gives CAWSGTTGPNGYTF.

The genes are TRBV2 and TRBJ2-1; D remains ambiguous. V lost 3 bases and J 7 bases, leaving 7 bases between the germline ends. This CDR3 has 12 amino acids. The germline V gene encodes CDR1 SNHLY and CDR2 FYNNEI. The CDR3 bases are TGTGCCAGCAGTGACCGTGTTAATGAGCAGTTCTTC. As protein: CASSDRVNEQFF.

The chain recombines TRBV9 with TRBJ2-3; 9 bases are shared with TRBD2. Per germline, CDR1 SGDLS and CDR2 YYNGEE. The CDR3 runs 17 residues. V trimming: 0 bases; J trimming: 2 bases; junction bases outside the gene matches: 7. CDR3 sequence (DNA): TGTGCCAGCAGCGTAGATGGGACTAGCCTTCCCACAGATACGCAGTATTTT. Amino acid sequence: CASSVDGTSLPTDTQYF.